The rows below give T cell receptor beta chains drawn from one sample of a study of T-cell memory formation after mild COVID-19. TCRdb re-called the 5' RACE reads through MiXCR, storing one row per CDR3 protein. The table includes 350,000 to 450,000 distinct CDR3 sequences, 15% to 25% detected once. Input material: PBMCs or a T cell subset sorted from them (not recorded which). Receptors originate from an adult woman who had mild COVID-19 (a few samples of this study predate the infection). Cell type and time point are not known. The CDR3 runs from the conserved cysteine through the conserved F or W. Each record gives: D gene, V gene, CDR3 length, clone size, J gene, CDR3 protein, CDR3 DNA. The D gene is left open where the match is weak. A clone size is listed for some rows: how often the clone was seen (once, few, many), or a class if it is expanded.

d_gene: TRBD2; v_gene: TRBV6-5; len: 16; abundance: NA; j_gene: TRBJ2-1; CDR3aa: CASSYSGGRVSNEQFF; CDR3nt: TGTGCCAGCAGTTACTCTGGAGGGAGGGTCTCCAATGAGCAGTTCTTC
d_gene: TRBD2; v_gene: TRBV28; len: 15; abundance: few; j_gene: TRBJ2-5; CDR3aa: CASSPHRGGRETQYF; CDR3nt: TGTGCCAGCAGCCCCCACCGGGGGGGCCGCGAGACCCAGTACTTC
d_gene: NA; v_gene: TRBV30; len: 13; abundance: NA; j_gene: TRBJ1-1; CDR3aa: CAWSQGPGTEAFF; CDR3nt: TGTGCCTGGAGCCAAGGCCCGGGGACTGAAGCTTTCTTT
d_gene: NA; v_gene: TRBV27; len: 18; abundance: NA; j_gene: TRBJ1-4; CDR3aa: CASSPTGPRALNGEKLFF; CDR3nt: TGTGCCAGCAGTCCCACCGGACCCCGAGCCCTTAACGGTGAAAAACTGTTTTTT
d_gene: TRBD2; v_gene: TRBV20-1; len: 17; abundance: NA; j_gene: TRBJ2-2; CDR3aa: CSARALAGVVGTGELFF; CDR3nt: TGCAGTGCTAGAGCCCTAGCGGGAGTTGTTGGAACCGGGGAGCTGTTTTTT
d_gene: TRBD1; v_gene: TRBV24-1; len: 17; abundance: NA; j_gene: TRBJ2-2; CDR3aa: CATSDLTGTVYTGELFF; CDR3nt: TGTGCCACCAGTGATCTAACCGGGACAGTTTACACCGGGGAGCTGTTTTTT
d_gene: TRBD2; v_gene: TRBV5-6; len: 16; abundance: few; j_gene: TRBJ2-1; CDR3aa: CASSISGRVTYNEQFF; CDR3nt: TGTGCCAGCAGCATTAGCGGGAGGGTTACCTACAATGAGCAGTTCTTC
d_gene: TRBD2; v_gene: TRBV7-2; len: 17; abundance: few; j_gene: TRBJ2-3; CDR3aa: CASSTGLAGTSTDTQYF; CDR3nt: TGTGCCAGCAGCACAGGACTAGCGGGTACTAGCACAGATACGCAGTATTTT
d_gene: TRBD1; v_gene: TRBV5-1; len: 16; abundance: few; j_gene: TRBJ2-3; CDR3aa: CASGAGQGHGTDTQYF; CDR3nt: TGCGCCAGCGGAGCGGGACAGGGTCATGGCACAGATACGCAGTATTTT
d_gene: NA; v_gene: TRBV4-1; len: 15; abundance: NA; j_gene: TRBJ1-4; CDR3aa: CASSQAAVANEKLFF; CDR3nt: TGCGCCAGCAGCCAAGCAGCAGTAGCTAATGAAAAACTGTTTTTT
d_gene: NA; v_gene: TRBV2; len: 15; abundance: NA; j_gene: TRBJ2-3; CDR3aa: CASSVSVYSTDTQYF; CDR3nt: TGTGCCAGCAGTGTTTCGGTATATAGCACAGATACGCAGTATTTT
d_gene: NA; v_gene: TRBV3-1; len: 14; abundance: NA; j_gene: TRBJ2-5; CDR3aa: CASTLRAGKETQYF; CDR3nt: TGTGCCAGCACCCTCAGGGCGGGAAAAGAGACCCAGTACTTC
d_gene: NA; v_gene: TRBV20-1; len: 15; abundance: NA; j_gene: TRBJ2-3; CDR3aa: CSASRSATSTDTQYF; CDR3nt: TGCAGTGCTAGCCGAAGTGCCACTAGCACAGATACGCAGTATTTT
d_gene: NA; v_gene: TRBV5-1; len: 14; abundance: few; j_gene: TRBJ1-2; CDR3aa: CASSLAGSPYGYTF; CDR3nt: TGCGCCAGCAGCTTGGCCGGGAGCCCCTATGGCTACACCTTC
d_gene: NA; v_gene: TRBV12-3/TRBV12-4; len: 12; abundance: few; j_gene: TRBJ2-3; CDR3aa: CASTDSTDTQYF; CDR3nt: TGTGCCAGCACGGACTCCACAGATACGCAGTATTTT
d_gene: NA; v_gene: TRBV7-9; len: 16; abundance: few; j_gene: TRBJ1-5; CDR3aa: CASSLDAEYSNQPQHF; CDR3nt: TGTGCCAGCAGCTTAGATGCAGAATATAGCAATCAGCCCCAGCATTTT
d_gene: NA; v_gene: TRBV6-5; len: 10; abundance: NA; j_gene: TRBJ2-5; CDR3aa: CAPARETQYF; CDR3nt: TGTGCCCCAGCGAGGGAGACCCAGTACTTC
d_gene: NA; v_gene: TRBV3-1; len: 15; abundance: few; j_gene: TRBJ1-2; CDR3aa: CASSPGGMIEYGYTF; CDR3nt: TGTGCCAGCAGCCCCGGCGGGATGATTGAATATGGCTACACCTTC
d_gene: TRBD2; v_gene: TRBV18; len: 15; abundance: NA; j_gene: TRBJ2-1; CDR3aa: CASSPLAGVNNEQFF; CDR3nt: TGTGCCAGCTCACCACTAGCGGGGGTGAACAATGAGCAGTTCTTC
d_gene: TRBD1; v_gene: TRBV19; len: 15; abundance: NA; j_gene: TRBJ1-3; CDR3aa: CASAANDRAGNTIYF; CDR3nt: TGTGCCAGCGCGGCCAACGACAGGGCCGGAAACACCATATATTTT
d_gene: NA; v_gene: TRBV6-5; len: 15; abundance: few; j_gene: TRBJ1-4; CDR3aa: CASSYSARVNEKLFF; CDR3nt: TGTGCCAGCAGTTACTCGGCGAGGGTTAATGAAAAACTGTTTTTT
d_gene: NA; v_gene: TRBV7-9; len: 15; abundance: NA; j_gene: TRBJ2-3; CDR3aa: CASNRLAVYTDTQYF; CDR3nt: TGTGCCAGCAACCGCCTAGCCGTTTACACAGATACGCAGTATTTT
d_gene: NA; v_gene: TRBV12-3/TRBV12-4; len: 18; abundance: few; j_gene: TRBJ2-3; CDR3aa: CASSLRVVTAPSTDTQYF; CDR3nt: TGTGCCAGCAGTTTAAGGGTAGTGACAGCCCCTAGCACAGATACGCAGTATTTT
d_gene: TRBD2; v_gene: TRBV20-1; len: 16; abundance: NA; j_gene: TRBJ2-1; CDR3aa: CSALREGRDSYNEQFF; CDR3nt: TGCAGTGCCTTGCGGGAGGGCCGTGACTCCTACAATGAGCAGTTCTTC
d_gene: TRBD2; v_gene: TRBV29-1; len: 14; abundance: few; j_gene: TRBJ2-5; CDR3aa: CSVEDREGLRTQYF; CDR3nt: TGCAGCGTTGAAGATCGGGAGGGGCTGAGGACCCAGTACTTC
d_gene: NA; v_gene: TRBV27; len: 11; abundance: NA; j_gene: TRBJ2-1; CDR3aa: CASNQGHEQFF; CDR3nt: TGTGCCAGCAACCAGGGGCATGAGCAGTTCTTC
d_gene: TRBD2; v_gene: TRBV7-6; len: 15; abundance: few; j_gene: TRBJ2-3; CDR3aa: CASSRGERVTDTQYF; CDR3nt: TGTGCCAGCAGCCGGGGGGAGCGGGTCACAGATACGCAGTATTTT
d_gene: TRBD1; v_gene: TRBV2; len: 14; abundance: few; j_gene: TRBJ1-1; CDR3aa: CASSSQGVVSQAFF; CDR3nt: TGTGCCAGCAGTTCACAGGGGGTTGTCTCTCAGGCTTTCTTT
d_gene: NA; v_gene: TRBV7-2; len: 14; abundance: few; j_gene: TRBJ2-3; CDR3aa: CASSLGSVPDTQYF; CDR3nt: TGTGCCAGCAGCTTAGGGTCGGTCCCAGATACGCAGTATTTT
d_gene: TRBD1; v_gene: TRBV29-1; len: 13; abundance: few; j_gene: TRBJ1-6; CDR3aa: CSVGDRGNSPLHF; CDR3nt: TGCAGCGTTGGGGACAGGGGGAATTCACCCCTCCACTTT
d_gene: TRBD2; v_gene: TRBV6-2/TRBV6-3; len: 14; abundance: few; j_gene: TRBJ2-1; CDR3aa: CASSESTSGYEQFF; CDR3nt: TGTGCCAGCAGTGAGTCGACTAGCGGGTATGAGCAGTTCTTC
d_gene: NA; v_gene: TRBV19; len: 13; abundance: NA; j_gene: TRBJ2-1; CDR3aa: CASSKGLQGEQFF; CDR3nt: TGTGCCAGTAGCAAAGGGCTACAAGGTGAGCAGTTCTTC
d_gene: TRBD2; v_gene: TRBV24-1; len: 17; abundance: many; j_gene: TRBJ2-3; CDR3aa: CATSEQTSGGSTDTQYF; CDR3nt: TGTGCCACCAGTGAGCAAACTAGCGGGGGTAGCACAGATACGCAGTATTTT
d_gene: NA; v_gene: TRBV5-1; len: 15; abundance: NA; j_gene: TRBJ1-5; CDR3aa: CASSLSGLGNQPQHF; CDR3nt: TGCGCCAGCAGCTTGTCCGGCCTGGGGAATCAGCCCCAGCATTTT
d_gene: TRBD1; v_gene: TRBV2; len: 15; abundance: NA; j_gene: TRBJ2-2; CDR3aa: CASRGQGPNTGELFF; CDR3nt: TGTGCCAGCAGGGGACAGGGCCCGAACACCGGGGAGCTGTTTTTT
d_gene: NA; v_gene: TRBV6-5; len: 14; abundance: few; j_gene: TRBJ2-2; CDR3aa: CASSPLAYTGELFF; CDR3nt: TGTGCCAGCAGCCCCCTTGCGTACACCGGGGAGCTGTTTTTT
d_gene: NA; v_gene: TRBV6-5; len: 21; abundance: NA; j_gene: TRBJ1-6; CDR3aa: CASSYSVTTGSLDSYNSPLHF; CDR3nt: TGTGCCAGCAGTTACTCAGTTACCACAGGGTCCCTCGACTCCTATAATTCACCCCTCCACTTT
d_gene: NA; v_gene: TRBV3-1; len: 12; abundance: few; j_gene: TRBJ2-3; CDR3aa: CASSSFKDTQYF; CDR3nt: TGTGCCAGCAGCTCATTTAAAGATACGCAGTATTTT
d_gene: NA; v_gene: TRBV12-3/TRBV12-4; len: 15; abundance: few; j_gene: TRBJ2-1; CDR3aa: CASSLEGLVYNEQFF; CDR3nt: TGTGCCAGCAGTTTAGAAGGACTCGTATACAATGAGCAGTTCTTC